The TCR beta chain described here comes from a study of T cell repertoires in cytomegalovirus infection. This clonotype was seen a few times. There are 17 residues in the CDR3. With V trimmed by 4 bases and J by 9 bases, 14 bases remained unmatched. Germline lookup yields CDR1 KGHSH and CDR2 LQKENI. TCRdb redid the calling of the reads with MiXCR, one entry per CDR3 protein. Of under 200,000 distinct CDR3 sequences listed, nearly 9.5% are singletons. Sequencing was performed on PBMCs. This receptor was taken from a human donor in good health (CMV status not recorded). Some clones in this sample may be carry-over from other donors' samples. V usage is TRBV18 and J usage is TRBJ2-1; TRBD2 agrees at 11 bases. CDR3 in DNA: TGTGCCAGCTCACAAGGACTGACTAGCGGGATTGATCCTGAGCAGTTCTTC. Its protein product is CASSQGLTSGIDPEQFF.